The 10 T cell receptor beta chains below come from one sample, sequenced in a study of T cell responses to AZD1222 COVID-19 vaccine (dated by TCRdb to about 2021). Explained via the paper, the time point label denotes: baseline before first vaccination. The library was generated by the immunoSEQ multiplex PCR assay. TCRdb re-hosts the immuneACCESS table, in-frame sequences only. Its copies lack some clones; in the studies checked, an unresolved V gene accounts for under half of them, and the cause for the rest is not known. This sample gives approximately 140,000 clones in total; roughly 92% of them show up just once. Roughly 1.3% of the sample is taken by the ten largest. Source: peripheral blood, taken on day 0 of AZD1222 vaccination. The receptors were gathered from an adult in good health.

The chain recombines TRBV14 with TRBJ1-1; maybe TRBD1 (6 bases). This CDR3 is built from 13 residues. Germline CDR1 and CDR2: SGHDN and FVKESK. V was clipped by 4 bases and J by 3 bases, with 9 bases between them. This chain's CDR3 is CASSRGGYTEAFF. For the CDR3, the DNA is TGTGCCAGCAGCCGGGGGGGCTACACTGAAGCTTTCTTT.

CDR3 bases: TGTGCCAGTAGTACCACGGACAGGGGCATTTGGTTGGGTCTGTTCTTC. Protein product: CASSTTDRGIWLGLFF. The chain carries TRBV19 and TRBJ2-1; 9 nucleotides align to TRBD1. The CDR3 covers 16 residues. Germline V gives CDR1 LNHDA, CDR2 SQIVND (reference sequence). J was trimmed by 15 bases and V by 4 bases; bases with no gene match: 19.

In its sample, this clone was seen once. V and J are TRBV10-3 and TRBJ1-1; no definite D call. The CDR3 consists of 12 residues. Germline V gene lookup returns CDR1 ENHRY and CDR2 SYGVKD. Trimming cost V 4 bases and J 7 bases, with 10 bases left between them. The CDR3: CAISAAGIEAFF. CDR3 nucleotides: TGTGCCATCAGTGCGGCGGGGATTGAAGCTTTCTTT.

The rearrangement uses TRBV7-3 and TRBJ2-2; TRBD1 matches at 7 bases. Germline CDR1 SGHTA, CDR2 FQGTGA. This CDR3 spans 16 amino acids. The V and J ends lost 5 bases and 2 bases, in that order; junction bases with no gene match: 8. CDR3 amino acids: CASSVFGTANTGELFF. The CDR3 nucleotides read TGTGCCAGCAGCGTTTTTGGGACAGCCAACACCGGGGAGCTGTTTTTT.

This clone was observed a few times. The chain recombines TRBV6-2 or TRBV6-3 with TRBJ2-2; D assignment may be TRBD1 or TRBD2 (6 bases each). The CDR3 is 16 residues long. Trimming cost V 1 base and J 0 bases, with 9 bases left between them. Germline loops: CDR1 MNHEY, CDR2 SVGEGT. In nucleotides, the CDR3 is TGTGCCAGCAGTTACTTCGGGGGCGCGAACACCGGGGAGCTGTTTTTT. This gives the protein CASSYFGGANTGELFF.

The gene calls are TRBV27 and TRBJ1-2; D remains unclear. The CDR3 contains 12 residues. Germline-derived CDR1 and CDR2 are MNHEY and SMNVEV (reference sequence). V lost 6 bases to trimming and J lost 2 bases, with 7 bases between them. CDR3 nucleotide sequence: TGTGCCAGCAGCGGTGGGAACTATGGCTACACCTTC. It codes for CASSGGNYGYTF.

This chain connects TRBV7-9 to TRBJ1-1; D unresolved. From germline, CDR1 is SEHNR and CDR2 FQNEAQ (reference sequence). The CDR3 has 15 amino acids. The ends were cut back, 1 base at V and 2 bases at J, with 11 bases in the middle. CDR3 sequence: CASSLGGFLNTEAFF. The DNA of the CDR3 is TGTGCCAGCAGCTTAGGTGGGTTTTTAAACACTGAAGCTTTCTTT.

The CDR3 region has the DNA TGTGCCAGCAGTTCACGCCCTGGCTACGAGCAGTACGTC. Protein product: CASSSRPGYEQYV. The V call is TRBV27, the J call TRBJ2-7; no firm D call. Germline V lookup: CDR1 MNHEY, CDR2 SMNVEV (reference sequence). V lost 4 bases and J lost 3, with 10 bases in between. The CDR3 is made up of 13 amino acids.

The chain has TRBV19 and TRBJ1-6, with D hard to call. The length of the CDR3 is 14 residues. Trimming left V 3 bases short and J 6 bases short, with 9 bases between. Germline CDR1 is LNHDA and CDR2 is SQIVND (reference sequence). The CDR3 reads CASSMSWTNSPLHF. CDR3 coding DNA: TGTGCCAGTAGTATGTCGTGGACTAATTCACCCCTCCACTTT.

The rearrangement joins TRBV5-1 to TRBJ1-5; no reliable D call. CDR3 length: 14 residues. Germline V gives CDR1 SGHRS, CDR2 YFSETQ. V was cut by 2 bases and J by 4 bases, with 10 bases left in between. CDR3 protein: CASSLTFGNQPQHF. The CDR3 region has the DNA TGCGCCAGCAGCTTAACCTTCGGAAATCAGCCCCAGCATTTT.